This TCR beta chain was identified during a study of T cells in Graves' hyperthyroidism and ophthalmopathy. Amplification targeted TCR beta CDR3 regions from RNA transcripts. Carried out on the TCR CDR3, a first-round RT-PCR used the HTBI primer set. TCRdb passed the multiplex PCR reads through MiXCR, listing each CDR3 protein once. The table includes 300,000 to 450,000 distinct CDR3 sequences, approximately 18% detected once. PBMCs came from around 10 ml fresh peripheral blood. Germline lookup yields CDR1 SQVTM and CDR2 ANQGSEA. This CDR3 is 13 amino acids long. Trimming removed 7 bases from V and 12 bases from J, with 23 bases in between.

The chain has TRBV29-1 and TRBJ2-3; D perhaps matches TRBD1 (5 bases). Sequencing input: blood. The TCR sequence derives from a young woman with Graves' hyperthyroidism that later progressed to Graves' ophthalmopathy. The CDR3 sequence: CSADPQGSGRQYF. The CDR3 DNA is TGCAGCGCTGATCCCCAGGGTTCGGGCCGCCAGTATTTT.